Included here is one T cell receptor (beta chain) sequence, with context. No antigen is known for it. The sample holds no much larger clone one base away, and base qualities are not on file. The data stem from a study of blood T cell repertoires in COVID-19 (dated by TCRdb to the early 2020s). With respect to the entire study: Samples from collaborators originated in the United States, Italy and Spain and spanned both the acute and convalescent phases of COVID-19. The material from the prospective study consisted of cDNA or gDNA derived from T cells, B-cell-depleted T cells, or PBMCs. Deeply sampled blood TCRbeta repertoires from subjects exposed to, actively infected with, or recovered from COVID-19 were included in the dataset. The repertoires were made available in a free public database intended to serve as a resource for research on the immune response to SARS-CoV-2. Samples were obtained from the ongoing ImmuneRACE study (first 160 participants) and from approximately 1,200 subjects provided by 6 global collaborators. Nearly every sample came with metadata listing a de-identified subject ID, COVID-19 status, age in years and sex. Where HLA class I and class II types were available, the types were taken from metadata supplied by the sample provider, not from assay-based typing.

Another Seattle source contributed samples from volunteer blood donors who had recovered from COVID-19. The collaborating institutions used their own protocols to collect whole blood in K2EDTA tubes. Collaborator samples were shipped for TCRbeta analysis as frozen whole blood, isolated PBMCs, or DNA extracted from either sample type. TCRbeta CDR3 regions were amplified from genomic DNA by means of the immunoSEQ Assay, a bias-controlled multiplex PCR. The paper's data handling went like this. Within the assay, amplification of reference gene primers was used to estimate how many nucleated cells each sample contained. Sequence reads were collapsed and filtered to measure the absolute abundance of every unique TCRbeta CDR3 rearrangement. Productive Simpson clonality was computed per sample as the square root of Simpson's diversity index over productive rearrangements. In its TCRdb copy, this immuneACCESS table keeps in-frame sequences only and misses some clones. Where compared with another copy, unresolved V genes explain less than half of these, and the others have no known cause. D and trimming were read from the DNA, whereas the V and J calls and clone size are those reported in that table. Counted in this sample were 250,000 to 350,000 clones; approximately 87% of them appeared once. The top ten hold about 8% of the sample.

Here is what the overall study found, with its caveats: The amount of clinical and demographic metadata varied by source and participant and was provided uncurated.

The CDR3 measures 14 amino acids from cysteine to phenylalanine. Left in the record is the CDR3 DNA by itself, 42 bases read in frame from the first base. From the germline V gene (reference sequence), CDR1 is LGHDT and CDR2 is YNNKEL. V and J lose 0 bases and 3 bases, and a span of 8 bases separates them. Recombination joined TRBV3-1 (or the pseudogene TRBV3-2) with TRBJ1-1; the D gene assignment is ambiguous. The sequence was collected from a woman aged 45 to 65 who had recovered from COVID-19. The material sequenced was peripheral blood. Here the CDR3 is given as CASSQDRQDTEAFF. The bases read TGTGCCAGCAGCCAAGATAGGCAGGACACTGAAGCTTTCTTT.